One sample yielded the 15 T cell receptor beta chains listed below, sequenced in a study of blood T cell repertoires in COVID-19. The table came from immunoSEQ multiplex PCR; TCRdb's copy has only in-frame clones and leaves some out. The sample includes around 210,000 clones, roughly 85% of them seen just once. The sequenced material came from peripheral blood. All receptors come from a man in his fifties with COVID-19, enrolled during active disease.

This clone was seen a handful of times. The J gene is TRBJ1-2, the V gene TRBV28; 11 positions match TRBD1. The CDR3 is 15 residues long. The V segment lost 5 bases and the J segment 6 bases; nucleotides outside the gene matches: 8. CDR1 and CDR2 from the germline V gene are MDHEN and SYDVKM. CDR3 residues: CASSGQGAKVNGYTF. CDR3 in DNA: TGTGCCAGCAGTGGACAGGGGGCTAAAGTTAATGGCTACACCTTC.

The chain employs TRBV18 and TRBJ2-5, with D unresolved. The V end was cut by 3 bases, the J end by 2 bases, with 10 bases between. The germline V gene encodes CDR1 KGHSH and CDR2 LQKENI. The CDR3 runs to 14 residues. CDR3 DNA sequence: TGTGCCAGCTCACCGCAGATCGATCAAGAGACCCAGTACTTC. Protein sequence: CASSPQIDQETQYF.

The chain carries TRBV18 and TRBJ2-4; the D gene is possibly TRBD2 (6 bases). Germline assignment: CDR1 KGHSH and CDR2 LQKENI. The CDR3 is 14 amino acids. The ends were cut back, 5 bases at V and 0 bases at J, with 8 bases in the middle. CDR3: CASSSGVAKNIQYF. Here the CDR3 DNA reads TGTGCCAGCTCATCGGGGGTAGCCAAAAACATTCAGTACTTC.

V gene TRBV5-1 combines with J gene TRBJ2-5; 12 bases are a match to TRBD2. The CDR3 has 17 residues. The germline V gene encodes CDR1 SGHRS and CDR2 YFSETQ. Trimming cost V 0 bases and J 2 bases; bases outside gene matches: 5. Here the CDR3 reads CASSLDLLAGGQETQYF. For the CDR3, the DNA is TGCGCCAGCAGCTTGGACCTTCTAGCGGGGGGGCAAGAGACCCAGTACTTC.

The chain recombines TRBV6-5 with TRBJ1-2; 8 bases line up with TRBD1. The germline CDR1 and CDR2 sequences are MNHEY and SVGAGI. This CDR3 is built from 15 residues. V lost 0 bases, J lost 4 bases, and 4 bases stayed unmatched. CDR3 nucleotides: TGTGCCAGCAGTTACTCGAGACAGGGGAGCTATGGCTACACCTTC. Translation gives CASSYSRQGSYGYTF.

This chain connects TRBV7-3 to TRBJ1-1, with 8 bases aligning to TRBD1. The length of the CDR3 is 13 residues. Germline V gene lookup returns CDR1 SGHTA and CDR2 FQGTGA. The V and J ends lost 3 bases and 7 bases, in that order; junction bases with no gene match: 4. DNA for the CDR3: TGTGCCAGCAGCTTTGACAGGGGCGGTGAAGCTTTCTTT. Its protein is CASSFDRGGEAFF. Using reference TRBV7-3 and TRBJ1-1 for the parts outside the CDR3, the full variable domain is GAGVSQTPSNKVTEKGKYVELRCDPISGHTALYWYRQSLGQGPEFLIYFQGTGAADDSGLPNDRFFAVRPEGSVSTLKIQRTERGDSAVYLCASSFDRGGEAFFGQGTRLTVV.

The chain recombines TRBV9 with TRBJ1-3; no clear D. V lost 0 bases to trimming and J lost 0 bases, with 7 bases between them. This CDR3 spans 15 amino acids. CDR1 is SGDLS, CDR2 YYNGEE, per germline. The CDR3 sequence: CASSVVSGSGNTIYF. The CDR3 DNA reads TGTGCCAGCAGCGTAGTATCGGGCTCTGGAAACACCATATATTTT.

This clone turned up a few times. This chain uses TRBV7-9 with TRBJ1-4, with D maybe TRBD1 (6 bases). The CDR3 totals 17 residues. V was pared by 4 bases and J by 5 bases, with 20 bases between. Germline values: CDR1 SEHNR, CDR2 FQNEAQ (reference sequence). CDR3 bases: TGTGCCAGCAGCTCATCACGGGTAGACAGGACAAATGAAAAACTGTTTTTT. Translated: CASSSSRVDRTNEKLFF.

This chain uses TRBV30 with TRBJ2-1; a possible D gene is TRBD2 (5 bases). V was clipped by 3 bases and J by 0 bases, with 18 bases between them. This CDR3 is 17 amino acids long. Germline assignment: CDR1 GTSNPN and CDR2 SVGIG (reference sequence). The CDR3 DNA is TGTGCCTGGAGCCGGGCGGGTTCCTCCCGCTCCTACAATGAGCAGTTCTTC. Its translation is CAWSRAGSSRSYNEQFF.

The CDR3: CSATRMDTQYF. CDR3 sequence (DNA): TGCAGCGCGACTAGAATGGATACGCAGTATTTT. The chain is built from TRBV29-1 and TRBJ2-3; D might be TRBD2 (6 bases). Trimming pared 7 bases from V and 6 bases from J, leaving 11 bases between. The germline CDR1 and CDR2 sequences are SQVTM and ANQGSEA. The CDR3 totals 11 residues.

The chain is built from TRBV4-2 and TRBJ2-1, with 10 bases lining up with TRBD1. CDR1 and CDR2 from the germline V gene are LGHNA and YNFKEQ. V was pared by 3 bases and J by 0 bases, with 11 bases of the junction left unmatched. The CDR3 totals 19 residues. The CDR3 DNA reads TGTGCCAGCAGCCAGAGACAGGGGGCCCTTAGTAACTCCTACAATGAGCAGTTCTTC. Amino acid sequence: CASSQRQGALSNSYNEQFF.

The CDR3 DNA reads TGTGCCAGCAGCCAGTCAGGGACAGGGGGCGAGAACACTGAAGCTTTCTTT. Protein product: CASSQSGTGGENTEAFF. The rearrangement joins TRBV4-2 to TRBJ1-1, with 12 bases matching TRBD1. Germline V CDR1 and CDR2: LGHNA, YNFKEQ. The trim removed 3 bases at V and 1 base at J, leaving 6 bases unmatched. This CDR3 region has 17 residues.

The chain links TRBV7-9 to TRBJ2-1, with D possibly TRBD2 on 6 matching bases. Per germline, CDR1 SEHNR and CDR2 FQNEAQ (reference sequence). V was cut by 1 base and J by 5 bases, with 15 bases left in between. The CDR3 covers 16 residues. The CDR3 DNA reads TGTGCCAGCAGCTTAGGTCGCGGGGTAATCGACAATGAGCAGTTCTTC. Protein: CASSLGRGVIDNEQFF.

The rearrangement joins TRBV4-1 to TRBJ2-7; 7 nucleotides align to TRBD1. The V gene end was trimmed by 5 bases and the J gene end by 0 bases; junction bases not matched to a gene: 7. Germline V lookup: CDR1 MGHRA, CDR2 YSYEKL. CDR3 length: 15 amino acids. Written as DNA, the CDR3 is TGCGCCAGCAGCTCCAGACAGGGAACCTCCTACGAGCAGTACTTC. It codes for CASSSRQGTSYEQYF.

This clone showed up just a few times. J is TRBJ1-6 and V is TRBV7-3; weak D call: TRBD1 (5 bases). V lost 2 bases to trimming and J lost 6 bases, with 11 bases between them. This CDR3 comprises 15 residues. Germline V gene sequence: CDR1 SGHTA, CDR2 FQGTGA. The DNA of the CDR3 is TGTGCCAGCAGCTTAGACAGAGCGGGTAATTCACCCCTCCACTTT. Encoded protein: CASSLDRAGNSPLHF.